The T cell receptor beta chain under discussion was sequenced for a study of T cell repertoires in cytomegalovirus infection. In the study overall: Both CMV infection and a matching HLA type were indicated by public TCR beta signatures.

This clonotype was seen at least ten times. The antigen remains unidentified. The CDR3 spans 18 residues. Unmatched junction bases numbered 15, after V lost 5 bases and J lost 4 bases. Broader study findings: Accumulated public TCR beta family frequency recognized individuals carrying CMV together with the relevant HLA. There were HLA-C-restricted CMV-specific TCR beta clonotypes dominating the ex vivo response.

TCRdb re-derived calls from the reads in MiXCR, one entry per CDR3 protein. The data hold 150,000 or so distinct CDR3 sequences, with around 20% observed a single time. The sample was PBMCs. The TCR originated in a human donor in good health (CMV status not recorded). Some clones in this sample may be carry-over from other donors' samples. This chain connects TRBV12-3 or TRBV12-4 to TRBJ2-1; 9 bases map to TRBD2. CDR3 sequence reads: CASSPLREGPPTYNEQFF. CDR3 sequence (DNA): TGTGCCAGCAGTCCTTTGCGGGAGGGCCCCCCAACTTACAATGAGCAGTTCTTC.